These 2 T cell receptor beta chains were all obtained from the same sample, sequenced in a study of blood T cell repertoires in COVID-19. The assay was immunoSEQ multiplex PCR, and TCRdb's table has in-frame clones only and misses some. The profile covers about 110,000 clones, with 70% to 85% appearing a single time and approximately 22% taken by the ten largest. The sequencing input was peripheral blood. These receptor sequences come from a man aged 70-80 years with active or convalescent COVID-19.

The V gene is TRBV10-3, the J gene TRBJ2-5, with D maybe TRBD1 (6 bases). Deletions cut 6 bases from V and 2 bases from J, with 16 bases between. CDR1 ENHRY and CDR2 SYGVKD come from the germline V gene. There are 15 residues in the CDR3. Here the CDR3 reads CAIRPTSGTQETQYF. The CDR3, as DNA: TGTGCCATCAGACCGACCTCCGGGACACAAGAGACCCAGTACTTC.

The chain combines TRBV4-2 with TRBJ2-3; TRBD2 might be the D (5 bases). CDR3 length: 13 amino acids. CDR1 LGHNA and CDR2 YNFKEQ come from the germline V gene. V shed 0 bases and J shed 10 bases, with 11 bases lying between them. CDR3 residues: CASSQDRLPPQYF. In DNA form, the CDR3 reads TGTGCCAGCAGCCAAGATAGACTACCCCCGCAGTATTTT.